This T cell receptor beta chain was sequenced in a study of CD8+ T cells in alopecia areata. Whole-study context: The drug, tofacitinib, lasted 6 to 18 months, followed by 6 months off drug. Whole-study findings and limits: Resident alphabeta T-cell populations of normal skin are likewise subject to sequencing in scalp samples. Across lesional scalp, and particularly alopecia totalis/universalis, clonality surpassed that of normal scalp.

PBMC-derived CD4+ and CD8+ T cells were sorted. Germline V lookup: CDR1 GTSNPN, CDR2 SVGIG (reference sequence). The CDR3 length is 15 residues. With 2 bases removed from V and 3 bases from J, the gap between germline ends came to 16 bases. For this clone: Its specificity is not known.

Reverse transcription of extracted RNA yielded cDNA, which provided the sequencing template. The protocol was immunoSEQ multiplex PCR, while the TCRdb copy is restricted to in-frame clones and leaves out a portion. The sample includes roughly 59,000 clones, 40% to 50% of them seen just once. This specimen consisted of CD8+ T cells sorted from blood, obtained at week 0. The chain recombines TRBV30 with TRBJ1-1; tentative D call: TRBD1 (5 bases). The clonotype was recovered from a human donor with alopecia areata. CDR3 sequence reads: CAWSLGVGRDTEAFF. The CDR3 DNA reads TGTGCCTGGAGTCTAGGGGTCGGCAGGGACACTGAAGCTTTCTTT.